The T cell receptor (beta chain) described here comes from a study of T-cell reconstitution after alpha-beta-depleted transplantation in children. This clonotype appeared a few times. Its antigen remains unidentified. Whole-study results and caveats: By about two months after transplant, alpha-beta T cells reportedly arose from several hundred graft clones that had expanded. It was surviving recipient T cells and thymic progenitors that gave some patients high TCRbeta diversity at day 60.

The CDR3 is 16 amino acids. From germline, CDR1 is MNHEY and CDR2 SVGAGI. With 0 bases removed from V and 4 bases from J, the gap between germline ends came to 13 bases. For TCRbeta, the library was prepared with unique molecular identifiers. Via MiXCR, TCRdb re-called the PCR reads, giving one row per CDR3 protein. In the table there are hundreds of thousands of distinct CDR3 sequences, around 15% of which are singletons. The source is a boy under two years old who had a stem cell transplant for Wiskott-Aldrich syndrome, so the T cells may come from the graft donor. The chain couples TRBV6-5 to TRBJ1-5; D gene unclear. Sequences were derived from PBMCs, mostly from graft donor cells, sampled 360 days after TCRalphabeta/CD19-depleted stem cell transplant. The CDR3: CASSYSTGIGNQPQHF. The CDR3 coding sequence is TGTGCCAGCAGTTACTCGACTGGGATAGGAAATCAGCCCCAGCATTTT.